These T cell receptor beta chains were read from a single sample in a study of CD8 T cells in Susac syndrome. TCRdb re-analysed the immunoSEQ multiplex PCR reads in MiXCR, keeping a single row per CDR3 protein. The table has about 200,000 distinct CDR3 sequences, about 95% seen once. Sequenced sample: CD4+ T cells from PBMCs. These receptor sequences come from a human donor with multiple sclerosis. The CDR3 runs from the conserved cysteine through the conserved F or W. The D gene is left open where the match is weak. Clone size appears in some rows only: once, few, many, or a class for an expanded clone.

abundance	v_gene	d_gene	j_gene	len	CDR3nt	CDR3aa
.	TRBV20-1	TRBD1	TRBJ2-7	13	TGCAGTGCCTTCGACAGGGATCCCTTCGAGCAGTACTTC	CSAFDRDPFEQYF
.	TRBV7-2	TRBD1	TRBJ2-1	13	TGTGCCAGCAGCCTGGACAGGGCCGGTGAGCAGTTCTTC	CASSLDRAGEQFF
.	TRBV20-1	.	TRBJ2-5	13	TGCAGTGCTAGAGGGTCCTCAAAAGAGACCCAGTACTTC	CSARGSSKETQYF
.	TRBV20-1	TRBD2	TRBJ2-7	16	TGCAGTGCTAGTCGCTCGACTAGCGCCCGCTCCTACGAGCAGTACTTC	CSASRSTSARSYEQYF
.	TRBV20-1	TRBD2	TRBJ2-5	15	TGCAGTGCACGTGGGGGGGACCGGCATTTATGGACCCAGTACTTC	CSARGGDRHLWTQYF
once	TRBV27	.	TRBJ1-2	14	TGTGCCAGCAGATCAGGGTGGCCCCTAGAAGGCTACACCTTC	CASRSGWPLEGYTF
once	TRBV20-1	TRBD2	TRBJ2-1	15	TGCAGTGCTAGCTCGACTAGCGGGGGCACCCTTGGGAAGTTCTTC	CSASSTSGGTLGKFF
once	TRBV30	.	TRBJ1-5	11	TGTGCCTGCGGGGCCAATCAGCCCCAGCATTTT	CACGANQPQHF
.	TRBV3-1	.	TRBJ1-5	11	TGTGCCAGCAGCCAAGGGGGATACCAGCATTTT	CASSQGGYQHF
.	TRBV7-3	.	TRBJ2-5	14	TGTGCCAGCAGCTTCTTTAATAGTGTAGAGACCCAGTACTTC	CASSFFNSVETQYF
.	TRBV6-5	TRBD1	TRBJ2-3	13	TGTGCCAGCAGCCCCCCAGGGGGAAATACGCAGTATTTT	CASSPPGGNTQYF
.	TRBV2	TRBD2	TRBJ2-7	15	TGTGCCAGCAGCGTCGGACTAGCGGGGACCTACGAGCAGTACTTC	CASSVGLAGTYEQYF
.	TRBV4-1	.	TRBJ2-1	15	TGCGCCAGCAGCCAAGTAGCACAGCCCTACAATGAGCAGTTCTTC	CASSQVAQPYNEQFF
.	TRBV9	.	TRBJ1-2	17	TGTGCCAGCAGCGGAGGGGAGAGGGAGGCTTGGGGCTATGGCTACACCTTC	CASSGGEREAWGYGYTF
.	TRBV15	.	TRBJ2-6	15	TGTGCCACCAGGGAGCAGGGCCCTGGGGCCAACGTCCTGACTTTC	CATREQGPGANVLTF
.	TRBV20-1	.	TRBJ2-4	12	TGCAGCGCGGGACTAGCCAAAAACATTCAGTACTTC	CSAGLAKNIQYF
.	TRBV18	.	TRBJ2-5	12	TGTGCCAGCTCAGGAATTAAGGAGACCCAGTACTTC	CASSGIKETQYF
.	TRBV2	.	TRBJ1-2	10	TGTGCCAGCAGGGCCTATGGCTACACCTTC	CASRAYGYTF
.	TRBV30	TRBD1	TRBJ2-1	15	TGTGCCTGGAGTTCTGACAGGGGGCAATACAATGAGCAGTTCTTC	CAWSSDRGQYNEQFF
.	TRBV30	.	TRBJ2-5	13	TGTGCCTGGACCGCCATCGTTCAAGAGACCCAGTACTTC	CAWTAIVQETQYF
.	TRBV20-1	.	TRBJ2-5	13	TGCAGTGCCCCAGGGCCAGTTCTAGAGACCCAGTACTTC	CSAPGPVLETQYF
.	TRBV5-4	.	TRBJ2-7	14	TGTGCCAGCAGCTTGGAACTCGGGCGAGCCGAGCAGTACTTC	CASSLELGRAEQYF
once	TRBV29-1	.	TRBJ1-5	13	TGCAGCGTTCGGAACAGTATTAATCAGCCCCAGCATTTT	CSVRNSINQPQHF
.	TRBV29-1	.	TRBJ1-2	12	TGCAGCGTTGATCCAGCCTCCTATGGCTACACCTTC	CSVDPASYGYTF
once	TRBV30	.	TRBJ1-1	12	TGTGCCTGGAGTGTAGTGGTCACTGAAGCTTTCTTT	CAWSVVVTEAFF
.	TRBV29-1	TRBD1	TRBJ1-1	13	TGCAGCGCCCCGGGACAGGGTAACACTGAAGCTTTCTTT	CSAPGQGNTEAFF
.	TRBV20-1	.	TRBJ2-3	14	TGCAGTGCACGGGACTCCTCCCTTCGGGATACGCAGTATTTT	CSARDSSLRDTQYF
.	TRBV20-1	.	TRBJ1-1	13	TGCAGTGCTAGATCTTCGACAAGGACTGAAGCTTTCTTT	CSARSSTRTEAFF
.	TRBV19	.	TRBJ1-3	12	TGTGCCAGTAGTACCTCTGGAAACACCATATATTTT	CASSTSGNTIYF
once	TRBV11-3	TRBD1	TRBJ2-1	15	TGTGCCAGCAGCTTTAAAGGGACAGGGGGCAATGAGCAGTTCTTC	CASSFKGTGGNEQFF
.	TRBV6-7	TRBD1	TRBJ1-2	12	TGTGCCAGCAGTTGCACAGGGGATGGCTACACCTTC	CASSCTGDGYTF
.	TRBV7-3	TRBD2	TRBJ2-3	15	TGTGCCAGCAGCTTCGGAGCGGGGTTCACAGATACGCAGTATTTT	CASSFGAGFTDTQYF
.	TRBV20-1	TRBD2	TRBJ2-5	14	TGCAGTGCTGGGGACGCGAGCGGGGGAGAGACCCAGTACTTC	CSAGDASGGETQYF
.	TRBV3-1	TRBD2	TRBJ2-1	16	TGTGCCAGCAGCCCAACTGGCGGGAGGGCCCTCAATGAGCAGTTCTTC	CASSPTGGRALNEQFF
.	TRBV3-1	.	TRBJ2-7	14	TGTGCCAGCAGCCAGGTGATAGCGCACTACGAGCAGTACTTC	CASSQVIAHYEQYF
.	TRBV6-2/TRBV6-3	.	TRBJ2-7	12	TGTGCCAGCAGTTACACAAACAACGAGCAGTACTTC	CASSYTNNEQYF
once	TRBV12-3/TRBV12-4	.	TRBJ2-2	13	TGTGCCAGCAGTTTAATCGGGTCCGGGGAGCTGTTTTTT	CASSLIGSGELFF
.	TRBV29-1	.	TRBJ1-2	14	TGCAGCGTTGTATACAGGGCCAAAAACTATGGCTACACCTTC	CSVVYRAKNYGYTF
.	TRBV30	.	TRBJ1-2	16	TGTGCCTGGAGTGTACCTTATCCGGGGAGCTTGTATGGCTACACCTTC	CAWSVPYPGSLYGYTF
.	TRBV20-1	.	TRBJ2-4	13	TGCAGTGCCAGTCCATGGCAACGAGACATTCAGTACTTC	CSASPWQRDIQYF
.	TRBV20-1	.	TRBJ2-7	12	TGCAGTGCTAGAGAAGGCGGCTACGAGCAGTACTTC	CSAREGGYEQYF
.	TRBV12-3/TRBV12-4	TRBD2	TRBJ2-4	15	TGTGCCAGCACCTTTTCGGGGCGCGGGGGGGACATTCAGTACTTC	CASTFSGRGGDIQYF
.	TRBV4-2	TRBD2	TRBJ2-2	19	TGTGCCAGCAGCCCCCGAGGTAGCGGGGGGCCTACGGGGACCGGGGAGCTGTTTTTT	CASSPRGSGGPTGTGELFF
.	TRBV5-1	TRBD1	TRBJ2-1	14	TGCGCCAGCAGCCCAAGGACAGGGAGCGATGAGCAGTTCTTC	CASSPRTGSDEQFF
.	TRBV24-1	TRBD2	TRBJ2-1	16	TGTGCCACCAGTGACCCGGGAGCGGGGGGTCTCAATGAGCAGTTCTTC	CATSDPGAGGLNEQFF
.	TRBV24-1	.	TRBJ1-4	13	TGTGCCACCAGAACGACACGGGGTGAAAAACTGTTTTTT	CATRTTRGEKLFF
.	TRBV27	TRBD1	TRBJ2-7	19	TGTGCCAGCAGTCCACGCCCCGGGGACAGGCGACCGGCCTCCTACGAGCAGTACTTC	CASSPRPGDRRPASYEQYF
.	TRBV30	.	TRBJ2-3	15	TGTGCCTGGAGTGTGCTGGGGACTAGCACAGATACGCAGTATTTT	CAWSVLGTSTDTQYF